These T cell receptor beta chains were read from a single sample in a study of beta chain features in type 1 diabetes. Method: immunoSEQ multiplex PCR; TCRdb's copy keeps in-frame clones and lacks some. The sample lists some 190,000 clones, under 9.5% seen once, with approximately 0.5% in the top ten. The material sequenced was central memory CD4+ T cells from blood. The receptors here all came from a young man with type 1 diabetes. Each CDR3 is given with its conserved first and last residue. Each record gives: D gene, V gene, J gene, clone size, CDR3 protein, CDR3 DNA. The D gene is left open where the match is weak. Part of the rows lack a size; the others show once, few, many or a class for expanded clones.

D gene: -
V gene: TRBV5-8
J gene: TRBJ2-3
clone size: few
CDR3 protein: CASSLRPDRADTQYF
CDR3 DNA: TGTGCCAGCAGCCTAAGGCCCGACCGGGCAGATACGCAGTATTTT

D gene: -
V gene: TRBV29-1
J gene: TRBJ1-4
clone size: few
CDR3 protein: CSVGRANEKLFF
CDR3 DNA: TGCAGCGTTGGGAGAGCTAATGAAAAACTGTTTTTT

D gene: TRBD2
V gene: TRBV5-4
J gene: TRBJ2-7
clone size: -
CDR3 protein: CASSHSSGRLGEQYF
CDR3 DNA: TGTGCCAGCAGCCACTCGAGCGGGAGATTGGGCGAGCAGTACTTC

D gene: TRBD2
V gene: TRBV5-1
J gene: TRBJ2-3
clone size: -
CDR3 protein: CASSLYSGGGTDTQYF
CDR3 DNA: TGCGCCAGCAGCCTATATAGCGGGGGTGGCACAGATACGCAGTATTTT

D gene: -
V gene: TRBV11-3
J gene: TRBJ2-5
clone size: many
CDR3 protein: CASQRRSTSETQYF
CDR3 DNA: TGTGCCAGCCAACGCAGGTCTACGTCAGAGACCCAGTACTTC

D gene: -
V gene: TRBV6-1
J gene: TRBJ1-5
clone size: few
CDR3 protein: CASDSGTSNQPQHF
CDR3 DNA: TGTGCCAGCGATTCAGGGACTTCTAATCAGCCCCAGCATTTT

D gene: -
V gene: TRBV7-2
J gene: TRBJ2-4
clone size: many
CDR3 protein: CASSYPRHIQYF
CDR3 DNA: TGTGCCAGCAGCTACCCCAGGCACATTCAGTACTTC

D gene: -
V gene: TRBV30
J gene: TRBJ2-5
clone size: few
CDR3 protein: CAWSGLGGTQYF
CDR3 DNA: TGTGCCTGGAGTGGACTAGGTGGGACCCAGTACTTC

D gene: -
V gene: TRBV5-6
J gene: TRBJ2-7
clone size: few
CDR3 protein: CASSPIQGGTYEQYF
CDR3 DNA: TGTGCCAGCAGCCCAATACAGGGTGGAACCTACGAGCAGTACTTC

D gene: TRBD2
V gene: TRBV15
J gene: TRBJ2-1
clone size: few
CDR3 protein: CATSRAGAGPNEQFF
CDR3 DNA: TGTGCCACCAGCAGGGCGGGAGCGGGCCCCAATGAGCAGTTCTTC

D gene: TRBD1
V gene: TRBV19
J gene: TRBJ2-3
clone size: -
CDR3 protein: CASSTTPGTGNTDTQYF
CDR3 DNA: TGTGCCAGTAGTACCACTCCCGGGACAGGTAACACAGATACGCAGTATTTT

D gene: TRBD1
V gene: TRBV13
J gene: TRBJ1-2
clone size: few
CDR3 protein: CASTSGQGVGTGYTF
CDR3 DNA: TGTGCCAGCACTTCAGGACAGGGGGTGGGTACGGGCTACACCTTC

D gene: -
V gene: TRBV4-3
J gene: TRBJ2-1
clone size: once
CDR3 protein: CASSQDGSSRPYNEQFF
CDR3 DNA: TGCGCCAGCAGCCAAGATGGGAGTAGCCGCCCCTACAATGAGCAGTTCTTC

D gene: -
V gene: TRBV11-2
J gene: TRBJ1-5
clone size: -
CDR3 protein: CASSMDIDQPQHF
CDR3 DNA: TGTGCCAGCAGCATGGACATTGATCAGCCCCAGCATTTT

D gene: -
V gene: TRBV28
J gene: TRBJ1-1
clone size: few
CDR3 protein: CASSSPDTEAFF
CDR3 DNA: TGTGCCAGCAGTTCCCCAGACACTGAAGCTTTCTTT

D gene: TRBD1
V gene: TRBV29-1
J gene: TRBJ2-5
clone size: many
CDR3 protein: CSARTGQSGETQYF
CDR3 DNA: TGCAGCGCTAGGACAGGGCAGTCAGGAGAGACCCAGTACTTC

D gene: -
V gene: TRBV7-9
J gene: TRBJ2-5
clone size: -
CDR3 protein: CASSLRTVQETQYF
CDR3 DNA: TGTGCCAGCAGCTTACGCACAGTCCAAGAGACCCAGTACTTC

D gene: TRBD2
V gene: TRBV5-4
J gene: TRBJ2-1
clone size: few
CDR3 protein: CASSLGSGRSNEQFF
CDR3 DNA: TGTGCCAGCAGCTTGGGTAGCGGGAGATCCAATGAGCAGTTCTTC

D gene: TRBD1
V gene: TRBV30
J gene: TRBJ1-4
clone size: -
CDR3 protein: CAWSGTGWEKLFF
CDR3 DNA: TGTGCCTGGAGCGGGACAGGGTGGGAAAAACTGTTTTTT

D gene: TRBD1
V gene: TRBV7-8
J gene: TRBJ1-2
clone size: -
CDR3 protein: CASSNRQGPIGGYTF
CDR3 DNA: TGTGCCAGCAGCAACCGACAGGGGCCGATCGGCGGCTACACCTTC

D gene: -
V gene: TRBV2
J gene: TRBJ1-6
clone size: few
CDR3 protein: CASTSDGRSPLHF
CDR3 DNA: TGTGCCAGCACCTCGGACGGGAGATCACCCCTCCACTTT

D gene: TRBD1
V gene: TRBV19
J gene: TRBJ1-5
clone size: few
CDR3 protein: CASSSQTGNQPQHF
CDR3 DNA: TGTGCCAGTAGTTCCCAGACAGGGAATCAGCCCCAGCATTTT

D gene: TRBD1
V gene: TRBV30
J gene: TRBJ2-3
clone size: few
CDR3 protein: CAWSGGQTTDTQYF
CDR3 DNA: TGTGCCTGGAGTGGGGGACAGACCACAGATACGCAGTATTTT

D gene: TRBD1
V gene: TRBV28
J gene: TRBJ2-7
clone size: few
CDR3 protein: CASSLLYRGRNEQYF
CDR3 DNA: TGTGCCAGCAGCCTACTCTACAGGGGGCGCAACGAGCAGTACTTC

D gene: TRBD2
V gene: TRBV28
J gene: TRBJ2-1
clone size: -
CDR3 protein: CASKKAGTSGGHEQFF
CDR3 DNA: TGTGCCAGCAAGAAAGCCGGGACTAGCGGGGGGCATGAGCAGTTCTTC

D gene: -
V gene: TRBV7-6
J gene: TRBJ2-7
clone size: -
CDR3 protein: CASSAQYEQYF
CDR3 DNA: TGTGCCAGCAGCGCCCAGTACGAGCAGTACTTC

D gene: TRBD1
V gene: TRBV15
J gene: TRBJ1-4
clone size: -
CDR3 protein: CATSKGGTGEEKLFF
CDR3 DNA: TGTGCCACCAGCAAGGGCGGGACAGGGGAAGAAAAACTGTTTTTT

D gene: -
V gene: TRBV5-4
J gene: TRBJ1-4
clone size: -
CDR3 protein: CASSPWGDEKLFF
CDR3 DNA: TGTGCCAGCAGCCCTTGGGGGGACGAAAAACTGTTTTTT

D gene: TRBD1
V gene: TRBV10-3
J gene: TRBJ2-1
clone size: few
CDR3 protein: CAINRQGEYNEQFF
CDR3 DNA: TGTGCCATCAACCGACAGGGCGAATACAATGAGCAGTTCTTC

D gene: TRBD2
V gene: TRBV30
J gene: TRBJ2-3
clone size: -
CDR3 protein: CAWTSGGASRTQYF
CDR3 DNA: TGTGCCTGGACTAGCGGGGGGGCCTCACGTACGCAGTATTTT

D gene: TRBD2
V gene: TRBV5-6
J gene: TRBJ2-3
clone size: -
CDR3 protein: CASSFLSGTAQYF
CDR3 DNA: TGTGCCAGCAGCTTCCTGAGCGGGACTGCGCAGTATTTT

D gene: TRBD1
V gene: TRBV2
J gene: TRBJ1-2
clone size: few
CDR3 protein: CASDRGYGYTF
CDR3 DNA: TGTGCCAGCGACAGGGGATATGGCTACACCTTC

D gene: -
V gene: TRBV29-1
J gene: TRBJ2-1
clone size: few
CDR3 protein: CSVEVTSTLSGNEQFF
CDR3 DNA: TGCAGCGTTGAAGTTACTAGCACCCTAAGTGGGAATGAGCAGTTCTTC

D gene: -
V gene: TRBV28
J gene: TRBJ2-3
clone size: few
CDR3 protein: CASSFPHTQYF
CDR3 DNA: TGTGCCAGCAGTTTTCCTCATACGCAGTATTTT

D gene: -
V gene: TRBV5-1
J gene: TRBJ2-3
clone size: few
CDR3 protein: CASSLNGDTTDTQYF
CDR3 DNA: TGCGCCAGCAGCTTGAACGGGGATACCACAGATACGCAGTATTTT

D gene: -
V gene: TRBV19
J gene: TRBJ2-5
clone size: -
CDR3 protein: CASTTGSQETQYF
CDR3 DNA: TGTGCCAGCACAACAGGGAGCCAAGAGACCCAGTACTTC

D gene: TRBD2
V gene: TRBV10-3
J gene: TRBJ2-3
clone size: -
CDR3 protein: CAISESPGRGTDTQYF
CDR3 DNA: TGTGCCATCAGTGAGTCCCCGGGGAGGGGCACAGATACGCAGTATTTT

D gene: TRBD1
V gene: TRBV7-9
J gene: TRBJ1-1
clone size: many
CDR3 protein: CASSLGTGNTEAFF
CDR3 DNA: TGTGCCAGCAGCTTAGGGACAGGGAACACTGAAGCTTTCTTT

D gene: -
V gene: TRBV28
J gene: TRBJ1-4
clone size: -
CDR3 protein: CASSFEGGREKLFF
CDR3 DNA: TGTGCCAGCAGTTTTGAAGGGGGTCGGGAAAAACTGTTTTTT

D gene: TRBD2
V gene: TRBV6-5
J gene: TRBJ2-1
clone size: few
CDR3 protein: CASSYPGLDGEQFF
CDR3 DNA: TGTGCCAGCAGTTACCCAGGACTAGACGGTGAGCAGTTCTTC

D gene: TRBD2
V gene: TRBV29-1
J gene: TRBJ2-1
clone size: few
CDR3 protein: CSAFFETSGGRSSYNEQFF
CDR3 DNA: TGCAGCGCTTTTTTCGAGACTAGCGGGGGCCGGAGCTCCTACAATGAGCAGTTCTTC

D gene: -
V gene: TRBV29-1
J gene: TRBJ1-2
clone size: -
CDR3 protein: CSVLIQGLGYTF
CDR3 DNA: TGCAGCGTACTTATTCAGGGTCTTGGCTACACCTTC

D gene: -
V gene: TRBV6-5
J gene: TRBJ2-6
clone size: -
CDR3 protein: CASRALASGANVLTF
CDR3 DNA: TGTGCCAGCAGGGCCCTTGCTTCTGGGGCCAACGTCCTGACTTTC

D gene: -
V gene: TRBV28
J gene: TRBJ2-7
clone size: few
CDR3 protein: CASSPRGEQYF
CDR3 DNA: TGTGCCAGCAGCCCTCGGGGCGAGCAGTACTTC

D gene: TRBD1
V gene: TRBV27
J gene: TRBJ2-5
clone size: -
CDR3 protein: CASSSGQDLETQYF
CDR3 DNA: TGTGCCAGCAGTTCCGGACAGGACTTGGAGACCCAGTACTTC

D gene: -
V gene: TRBV28
J gene: TRBJ1-3
clone size: -
CDR3 protein: CASSLGRRNTIYF
CDR3 DNA: TGTGCCAGCTCCTTGGGGCGACGAAACACCATATATTTT

D gene: -
V gene: TRBV7-8
J gene: TRBJ2-3
clone size: -
CDR3 protein: CASSSTDTDTQYF
CDR3 DNA: TGTGCCAGCAGTTCAACAGACACAGATACGCAGTATTTT

D gene: -
V gene: TRBV7-2
J gene: TRBJ2-1
clone size: -
CDR3 protein: CASILDYINNEQFF
CDR3 DNA: TGTGCCAGCATCTTGGACTATATAAACAATGAGCAGTTCTTC

D gene: -
V gene: TRBV29-1
J gene: TRBJ2-1
clone size: -
CDR3 protein: CSVAESSYNEQFF
CDR3 DNA: TGCAGCGTTGCAGAGAGCTCCTACAATGAGCAGTTCTTC

D gene: -
V gene: TRBV11-2
J gene: TRBJ2-5
clone size: few
CDR3 protein: CASRTGGQETQYF
CDR3 DNA: TGTGCCAGCAGGACCGGGGGCCAAGAGACCCAGTACTTC

D gene: -
V gene: TRBV29-1
J gene: TRBJ2-7
clone size: many
CDR3 protein: CSAMMAGYEQYF
CDR3 DNA: TGCAGCGCCATGATGGCGGGCTACGAGCAGTACTTC

D gene: -
V gene: TRBV7-2
J gene: TRBJ2-3
clone size: few
CDR3 protein: CASSPREDTQYF
CDR3 DNA: TGTGCCAGCAGCCCCAGGGAAGATACGCAGTATTTT

D gene: -
V gene: TRBV29-1
J gene: TRBJ2-1
clone size: -
CDR3 protein: CSVGGRLFTYNEQFF
CDR3 DNA: TGCAGCGTTGGAGGGCGATTATTTACCTACAATGAGCAGTTCTTC

D gene: -
V gene: TRBV5-4
J gene: TRBJ1-2
clone size: few
CDR3 protein: CASSHPTTGSYGYTF
CDR3 DNA: TGTGCCAGCAGTCACCCGACGACGGGGAGCTATGGCTACACCTTC

D gene: -
V gene: TRBV2
J gene: TRBJ2-7
clone size: many
CDR3 protein: CASSFHYEQYF
CDR3 DNA: TGTGCCAGCAGTTTCCATTACGAGCAGTACTTC

D gene: -
V gene: TRBV30
J gene: TRBJ2-3
clone size: many
CDR3 protein: CAWSKRADTQYF
CDR3 DNA: TGTGCCTGGAGTAAGAGAGCAGATACGCAGTATTTT

D gene: -
V gene: TRBV15
J gene: TRBJ2-5
clone size: many
CDR3 protein: CATSRDGQGGGTQYF
CDR3 DNA: TGTGCCACCAGCAGAGATGGGCAGGGGGGAGGGACCCAGTACTTC

D gene: TRBD1
V gene: TRBV5-4
J gene: TRBJ2-1
clone size: -
CDR3 protein: CASSGSGTGRNNEQFF
CDR3 DNA: TGTGCCAGCAGCGGCTCCGGGACAGGGAGAAACAATGAGCAGTTCTTC

D gene: -
V gene: TRBV11-2
J gene: TRBJ2-1
clone size: few
CDR3 protein: CASRHWRQGMVGGQFF
CDR3 DNA: TGTGCCAGCAGGCACTGGCGTCAGGGAATGGTTGGCGGGCAGTTCTTC